These T cell receptor beta chains were read from a single sample in a study of OX40 agonist ivuxolimab in advanced cancers. Sequencing was performed with immunoSEQ multiplex PCR; in TCRdb, only in-frame clones are kept and a portion is missing. The data contain 30,000 to 40,000 clones, approximately 89% of them singletons. The sequencing used CD4+ or CD8+ T cells sorted from blood, collected in a trial of the OX40 agonist ivuxolimab. All receptors come from an adult with an advanced solid tumor such as melanoma, head and neck, liver or kidney cancer. Both conserved end residues are part of each CDR3. The D gene is left open where the match is weak. Clone size is not always given. Where it is, it says once, few, many or a class for expanded clones.

V,J,size,D,CDR3,DNA
TRBV5-4,TRBJ1-2,.,.,CASKSGAYGYTF,TGTGCCAGCAAGTCAGGGGCCTATGGCTACACCTTC
TRBV27,TRBJ1-2,.,TRBD1,CASSKDRANYGYTF,TGTGCCAGCAGTAAGGACAGGGCTAACTATGGCTACACCTTC
TRBV2,TRBJ2-7,.,TRBD2,CASSELAGLLYEQYF,TGTGCCAGCAGTGAACTAGCGGGATTACTCTACGAGCAGTACTTC
TRBV15,TRBJ2-7,.,TRBD1,CATREVHRGSDEQYF,TGTGCCACCAGGGAAGTACACAGGGGATCAGACGAGCAGTACTTC
TRBV30,TRBJ2-2,.,TRBD1,CAWSGRDRRVTGELFF,TGTGCCTGGAGTGGCCGGGACAGGCGGGTCACCGGGGAGCTGTTTTTT
TRBV4-1,TRBJ2-3,.,.,CASSQDPASRSTDTQYF,TGCGCCAGCAGCCAAGATCCCGCTAGCAGAAGCACAGATACGCAGTATTTT
TRBV6-5,TRBJ1-2,.,.,CASSPGPMYGYTF,TGTGCCAGCAGTCCGGGACCGATGTATGGCTACACCTTC
TRBV6-5,TRBJ2-1,.,.,CASSYLNNEQFF,TGTGCCAGCAGTTACCTCAACAATGAGCAGTTCTTC
TRBV5-8,TRBJ2-1,.,TRBD2,CASSLLTTSGRDGGYNEQFF,TGTGCCAGCAGCTTGCTCACAACTAGCGGGAGGGATGGGGGTTACAATGAGCAGTTCTTC
TRBV6-1,TRBJ2-3,.,.,CASSEEGFPTDTQYF,TGTGCCAGCAGTGAAGAGGGGTTTCCCACAGATACGCAGTATTTT
TRBV28,TRBJ1-2,.,.,CASIPREGRDGYTF,TGTGCCAGCATTCCTCGTGAGGGGCGGGATGGCTACACCTTC
TRBV10-2,TRBJ2-1,.,.,CASTGTSSYNEQFF,TGCGCCAGCACAGGGACGAGCTCCTACAATGAGCAGTTCTTC
TRBV29-1,TRBJ1-2,.,.,CSALGGQGTRGYTF,TGCAGCGCCCTGGGCGGCCAGGGGACGCGGGGCTACACCTTC
TRBV27,TRBJ2-3,.,.,CASRGRGLTTDTQYF,TGTGCCAGCAGGGGACGAGGACTTACCACAGATACGCAGTATTTT
TRBV5-1,TRBJ2-3,.,.,CASSRPRTDTQYF,TGCGCCAGCAGCCGACCACGCACAGATACGCAGTATTTT
TRBV14,TRBJ2-7,.,.,CASSQDAAPWEQYF,TGTGCCAGCAGCCAAGATGCCGCGCCCTGGGAGCAGTACTTC
TRBV7-9,TRBJ2-7,few,TRBD2,CASSSTRGGYEQYF,TGTGCCAGCAGCTCCACTAGGGGAGGGTACGAGCAGTACTTC
TRBV19,TRBJ2-5,once,TRBD2,CASSPTSGGLETQYF,TGTGCCAGTAGTCCGACTAGCGGGGGGCTGGAGACCCAGTACTTC
TRBV4-2,TRBJ1-1,.,.,CASSQEVGASTEAFF,TGTGCCAGCAGCCAAGAAGTCGGGGCTAGTACGGAAGCTTTCTTT
TRBV5-6,TRBJ2-2,.,.,CASSLTGNTGELFF,TGTGCCAGCAGCTTGACTGGGAACACCGGGGAGCTGTTTTTT
TRBV13,TRBJ2-1,.,TRBD1,CASSKGQGGNEQFF,TGTGCCAGCAGCAAGGGACAGGGAGGAAATGAGCAGTTCTTC
TRBV9,TRBJ2-7,.,TRBD2,CASSVGGGAVEQYF,TGTGCCAGCAGCGTAGGCGGGGGGGCAGTTGAGCAGTACTTC
TRBV23-1,TRBJ2-5,.,.,CASSQSGGGGETQYF,TGCGCCAGCAGTCAATCGGGGGGAGGCGGAGAGACCCAGTACTTC
TRBV2,TRBJ2-7,.,.,CASRWGGVTYEQYF,TGTGCCAGCCGGTGGGGTGGGGTAACCTACGAGCAGTACTTC
TRBV6-1,TRBJ2-7,.,.,CASSVSGEEQYF,TGTGCCAGCAGTGTTTCAGGGGAAGAGCAGTACTTC
TRBV13,TRBJ2-7,.,TRBD1,CASSFRQGNPYEQYF,TGTGCCAGCAGCTTTAGACAGGGGAATCCCTACGAGCAGTACTTC
TRBV7-3,TRBJ2-5,.,.,CASSLYGGQETQYF,TGTGCCAGCAGCTTATATGGGGGACAAGAGACCCAGTACTTC
TRBV21-1,TRBJ2-7,.,.,CASSKRAPGQSRIYEQYF,TGTGCCAGCAGCAAAAGGGCTCCGGGACAGAGCAGGATCTACGAGCAGTACTTC
TRBV4-1,TRBJ2-2,.,.,CASSPRTGELFF,TGCGCCAGCAGCCCCCGAACCGGGGAGCTGTTTTTT
TRBV7-2,TRBJ2-7,.,.,CASSLWGEGDYEQYF,TGTGCCAGCAGCTTGTGGGGGGAAGGGGATTACGAGCAGTACTTC
TRBV6-6,TRBJ1-3,.,.,CASSYFSYPADTIYF,TGTGCCAGCAGTTACTTTTCATATCCGGCGGACACCATATATTTT
TRBV27,TRBJ2-7,.,.,CASSLSVESGYEQYF,TGTGCCAGCAGTTTGTCGGTGGAAAGCGGTTACGAGCAGTACTTC
TRBV30,TRBJ1-1,.,.,CAWSVSGRAFF,TGTGCCTGGAGTGTAAGCGGTAGGGCTTTCTTT
TRBV30,TRBJ1-2,.,.,CASSGTSSIYGYTF,TGTGCCTCTTCCGGGACTTCTTCAATCTATGGCTACACCTTC
TRBV2,TRBJ1-1,.,.,CASMRQNTEAFF,TGTGCCAGCATGAGGCAGAACACTGAAGCTTTCTTT
TRBV5-4,TRBJ2-7,.,.,CASSLGAGEQYF,TGTGCCAGCAGCTTGGGTGCCGGCGAGCAGTACTTC
TRBV11-1,TRBJ2-7,.,.,CASSLTGTYEQYF,TGTGCCAGCAGCTTAACGGGTACCTACGAGCAGTACTTC
TRBV6-1,TRBJ1-5,.,.,CASSVEGLVGDQPQHF,TGTGCCAGCAGTGTGGAGGGGCTGGTCGGCGATCAGCCCCAGCATTTT
TRBV19,TRBJ2-1,.,.,CASSIFSGTYNEQFF,TGTGCCAGTAGTATTTTTAGCGGAACCTACAATGAGCAGTTCTTC
TRBV27,TRBJ2-3,.,TRBD2,CASSSLLAGDTDTQYF,TGTGCCAGCAGTTCCCTCCTAGCGGGGGACACAGATACGCAGTATTTT
TRBV27,TRBJ2-7,.,.,CASSYTHSYEQYF,TGTGCCAGCAGTTACACACATTCCTACGAGCAGTACTTC
TRBV5-6,TRBJ2-1,.,TRBD2,CASSLELAGGSGNEQFF,TGTGCCAGCAGCTTGGAGCTAGCGGGGGGTTCGGGGAATGAGCAGTTCTTC
TRBV5-6,TRBJ2-1,.,.,CASSLARDSINYNEQFF,TGTGCCAGCAGCTTGGCCCGGGACTCAATAAACTACAATGAGCAGTTCTTC
TRBV13,TRBJ2-5,.,TRBD1,CASSRTGQETQYF,TGTGCCAGCAGCCGGACAGGACAAGAGACCCAGTACTTC
TRBV13,TRBJ2-7,.,.,CASSSPMRNEQYF,TGTGCCAGCAGCTCACCCATGAGGAACGAGCAGTACTTC
TRBV11-2,TRBJ2-7,once,.,CASSLVEAVYEQYF,TGTGCCAGCAGCTTAGTGGAAGCCGTCTACGAGCAGTACTTC
TRBV28,TRBJ1-1,once,TRBD1,CASSSEGATEAFF,TGTGCCAGCAGCTCGGAGGGGGCTACTGAAGCTTTCTTT
TRBV9,TRBJ2-1,.,TRBD2,CASSVEAGGENEQFF,TGTGCCAGCAGCGTAGAAGCGGGAGGGGAGAATGAGCAGTTCTTC
TRBV13,TRBJ1-1,.,.,CASSLVQGTNTEAFF,TGTGCCAGCAGCTTAGTCCAGGGTACCAACACTGAAGCTTTCTTT
TRBV19,TRBJ1-5,.,.,CASSIEEAAWDQPQHF,TGTGCCAGTAGTATAGAGGAGGCAGCGTGGGATCAGCCCCAGCATTTT
TRBV15,TRBJ2-7,.,.,CATSRDWGLQRGEQYF,TGTGCCACCAGCAGAGATTGGGGCCTACAAAGGGGGGAGCAGTACTTC